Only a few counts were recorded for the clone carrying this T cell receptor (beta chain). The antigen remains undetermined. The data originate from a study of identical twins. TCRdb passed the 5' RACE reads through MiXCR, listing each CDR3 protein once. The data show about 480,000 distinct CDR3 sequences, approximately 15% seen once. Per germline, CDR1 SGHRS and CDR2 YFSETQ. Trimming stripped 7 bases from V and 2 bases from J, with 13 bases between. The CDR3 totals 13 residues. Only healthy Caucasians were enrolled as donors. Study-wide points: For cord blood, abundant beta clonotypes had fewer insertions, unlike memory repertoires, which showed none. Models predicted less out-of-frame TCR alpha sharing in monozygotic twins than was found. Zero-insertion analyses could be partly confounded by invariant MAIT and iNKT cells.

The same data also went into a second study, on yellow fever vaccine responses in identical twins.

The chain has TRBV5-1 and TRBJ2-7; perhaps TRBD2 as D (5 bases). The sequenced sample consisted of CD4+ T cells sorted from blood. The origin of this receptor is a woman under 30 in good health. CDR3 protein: CASSNGIAYEQYF. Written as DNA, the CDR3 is TGCGCCAGCTCCAACGGGATTGCCTACGAGCAGTACTTC.